In its sample, the clone carrying this T cell receptor beta chain was seen a few times. TCRdb passed the 5' RACE reads through MiXCR, listing each CDR3 protein once. The sample comprises some 100,000 distinct CDR3 sequences, around 12% of which are singletons, and about 38% rests with the top ten. The J segment lost 3 bases and the V segment lost 0 bases, leaving 7 bases of the junction unmatched. CDR1 LGHNA and CDR2 YSLEER come from the germline V gene. The CDR3 consists of 16 residues. The entry originates in a study of spatial heterogeneity in lung cancer. Specified time point: sample taken at primary tumor resection. There were approximately 69 donors, all of them untreated patients with early-stage non-small cell lung cancer.

The chain uses TRBV4-3 and TRBJ1-2, with 7 bases lining up with TRBD1. The TCR comes from a male donor with early-stage non-small cell lung cancer. The starting material was PBMCs, obtained at surgery. For the CDR3, the DNA is TGCGCCAGCAGCCAAGAGACAGGGCGCCCCGACTATGGCTACACCTTC. Protein product: CASSQETGRPDYGYTF.